These 20 T cell receptor beta chains originate from one sample sequenced in a study of blood T cell repertoires in COVID-19. Clones were read by immunoSEQ multiplex PCR, and TCRdb kept only the in-frame ones, dropping some. The sample has about 370,000 clones, roughly 90% seen once. Sequenced: peripheral blood. These receptors originate from a woman in her 30s with COVID-19, enrolled during active disease.

A single count supports this clone. The chain has TRBV5-5 and TRBJ1-2; D gene uncertain. V lost 0 bases to trimming and J lost 8 bases, with 14 bases between them. The germline V gene encodes CDR1 SGHKS and CDR2 YYEKEE (reference sequence). The CDR3 runs 14 residues. CDR3 in DNA: TGTGCCAGCAGCTTGGTTCGGGGATTCGCCGGCTACACCTTC. Translating gives CASSLVRGFAGYTF.

The CDR3 sequence is CATSEQGAAGNTIYF. CDR3 DNA sequence: TGTGCCACCAGTGAACAGGGGGCTGCCGGAAACACCATATATTTT. The chain employs TRBV24-1 and TRBJ1-3; 9 bases are shared with TRBD1. The CDR3 consists of 15 residues. Germline values: CDR1 KGHDR, CDR2 SFDVKD. V shed 4 bases, J shed 4 bases, and the junction held 4 bases outside the gene matches.

This clone was observed many times. The rearrangement uses TRBV7-9 and TRBJ1-2; a weak D match, TRBD1 (5 bases). Looked up from germline, CDR1 is SEHNR and CDR2 is FQNEAQ (reference sequence). The V gene lost 1 base and the J gene lost 8 bases, with 8 bases spanning the gap. The CDR3 contains 12 residues. CDR3 in amino acids: CASSLEGLGYTF. For the CDR3, the DNA is TGTGCCAGCAGCTTAGAGGGGTTAGGCTACACCTTC. The complete variable domain, with remaining parts taken from reference TRBV7-9 and TRBJ1-2, reads DTGVSQNPRHKITKRGQNVTFRCDPISEHNRLYWYRQTLGQGPEFLTYFQNEAQLEKSRLLSDRFSAERPKGSFSTLEIQRTEQGDSAMYLCASSLEGLGYTFGSGTRLTVV.

The count of this clone is one. The CDR3 region has the DNA TGTGCCAGCAGCCGCGAGGCCGGGTACGAGCAGTACGTC. Protein: CASSREAGYEQYV. The genes are TRBV11-3 and TRBJ2-7; D is unresolved. The CDR3 is 13 residues long. The V gene's germline CDR1 is SGHNT and CDR2 YENEEA. Trimming left V 5 bases short and J 4 bases short, with 12 bases between.

The chain joins TRBV7-2 to TRBJ1-2; tentative D call: TRBD1 (6 bases). There are 14 residues in the CDR3. The V end lost 1 base, the J end lost 8 bases, and 14 bases lay between the germline ends. In germline, CDR1 is SGHTA, CDR2 FQGNSA. The CDR3, as DNA: TGTGCCAGCAGCTTAGATCGGGGGGCCGGCGGCTACACCTTC. Encoded protein: CASSLDRGAGGYTF.

This clone occurred a few times. The rearrangement joins TRBV2 to TRBJ2-2; a possible D gene is TRBD2 (6 bases). CDR3 length: 15 residues. CDR1 is SNHLY, CDR2 FYNNEI, per germline. The V gene lost 6 bases and the J gene lost 6 bases, with 17 bases spanning the gap. DNA for the CDR3: TGTGCCAGCAGACAATCGGGACTCCCGCCCGGGGAGCTGTTTTTT. It is translated as CASRQSGLPPGELFF.

V usage is TRBV6-5 and J usage is TRBJ2-7; weak D call: TRBD2 (6 bases). This CDR3 has 15 residues. The germline V gene has CDR1 MNHEY and CDR2 SVGAGI. V gave up 0 bases and J gave up 1 base, with 10 bases separating them. In nucleotides, the CDR3 is TGTGCCAGCAGTTACTCGCCGACTAGTTCCTACGAGCAGTACTTC. Translated: CASSYSPTSSYEQYF.

The chain combines TRBV10-3 with TRBJ1-4, with TRBD1 as a possible D gene (5 bases). This CDR3 is 13 amino acids long. CDR1 ENHRY and CDR2 SYGVKD come from the germline V gene. V was trimmed by 0 bases and J by 8 bases, leaving 7 bases between them. The CDR3 bases are TGTGCCATCAGTGAGTCAGGGGCGGAAAAACTGTTTTTT. This encodes CAISESGAEKLFF.

This chain links TRBV11-3 with TRBJ1-1; D not certain. The CDR3 is 12 amino acids. From germline, CDR1 is SGHNT and CDR2 YENEEA. V dropped 5 bases and J dropped 14 bases, with 18 bases sitting between them. The CDR3: CASSSGPAFVFF. CDR3 nucleotides: TGTGCCAGCAGCAGCGGCCCCGCGTTTGTGTTCTTT.

This clone was seen only a few times. This sequence joins TRBV28 and TRBJ1-6, with 9 positions matching TRBD1. CDR1 MDHEN and CDR2 SYDVKM come from the germline V gene. The CDR3 is 17 amino acids. The V and J ends lost 5 bases and 7 bases, in that order; junction bases with no gene match: 12. As DNA, the CDR3 is TGTGCCAGCAGTCGGACAGGGGAGGGTAGGCTGAATTCACCCCTCCACTTT. Translated: CASSRTGEGRLNSPLHF.

Only one count was recorded for this clone. The same CDR3 is also encoded by other DNA sequences in this sample. J is TRBJ1-5 and V is TRBV28, with 10 bases aligning to TRBD1. The CDR3 spans 14 residues. The germline V gene encodes CDR1 MDHEN and CDR2 SYDVKM. The V gene end was trimmed by 3 bases and the J gene end by 6 bases; junction bases not matched to a gene: 2. The CDR3 is CASSLTGGGQPQHF. The DNA of the CDR3 is TGTGCCAGCAGTTTGACAGGGGGCGGTCAGCCCCAGCATTTT. The full variable domain, completed using reference TRBV28 and TRBJ1-5, is DVKVTQSSRYLVKRTGEKVFLECVQDMDHENMFWYRQDPGLGLRLIYFSYDVKMKEKGDIPEGYSVSREKKERFSLILESASTNQTSMYLCASSLTGGGQPQHFGDGTRLSIL.

The chain has TRBV4-2 and TRBJ2-1; D is possibly TRBD1 (6 bases). The CDR3 covers 15 residues. Per the germline V gene, CDR1 is LGHNA and CDR2 is YNFKEQ. V gave up 0 bases and J gave up 4 bases, with 10 bases separating them. CDR3 nucleotides: TGTGCCAGCAGCCAAGAACAGGGCCAATACAATGAGCAGTTCTTC. Protein product: CASSQEQGQYNEQFF.

V usage is TRBV2 and J usage is TRBJ2-1, with 12 bases that match TRBD2. The germline V gene has CDR1 SNHLY and CDR2 FYNNEI. There are 16 residues in the CDR3. The J segment lost 12 bases and the V segment lost 6 bases, leaving 15 bases of the junction unmatched. The CDR3 reads CASRPLAGGDFAGQFF. CDR3 bases: TGTGCCAGCAGACCCCTAGCGGGAGGGGATTTCGCGGGGCAGTTCTTC.

The V gene is TRBV6-2 or TRBV6-3, the J gene TRBJ1-5, with a weak D call TRBD1 (6 bases). Germline V CDR1 and CDR2: MNHEY, SVGEGT. Trimming took off 3 bases at V and 3 bases at J, with 12 bases between the two ends. This CDR3 spans 15 amino acids. The CDR3 DNA reads TGTGCCAGCAGTTATTCGGACAGCCCCAATCAGCCCCAGCATTTT. It specifies CASSYSDSPNQPQHF.

The rearrangement joins TRBV13 to TRBJ2-4, with TRBD1 matching over 8 bases. Germline CDR1 and CDR2: PRHDT and FYEKMQ (reference sequence). V dropped 4 bases and J dropped 6; count of bases not matched to a gene: 5. The CDR3 has 14 amino acids. CDR3 loop: CASSSGQGRNIQYF. For the CDR3, the DNA is TGTGCCAGCAGCTCCGGACAGGGCCGAAACATTCAGTACTTC.

The rearrangement uses TRBV11-3 and TRBJ2-1; the D gene is possibly TRBD2 (6 bases). Germline V gene sequence: CDR1 SGHNT, CDR2 YENEEA. The CDR3 has 14 amino acids. V dropped 7 bases and J dropped 4 bases, with 14 bases sitting between them. The DNA for the CDR3 is TGTGCCAGCACCGGGACTGCGACATACAATGAGCAGTTCTTC. Translating it yields CASTGTATYNEQFF.

The chain joins TRBV9 to TRBJ2-1; TRBD2 matches at 12 bases. The CDR3 contains 16 residues. CDR1 is SGDLS and CDR2 is YYNGEE in the germline V gene. Germline trimming cut 3 bases from V and 4 bases from J; bases unmatched to any gene: 5. The CDR3 nucleotides are TGTGCCAGCAGCGACCATCTAGCGGGAGGGTACAATGAGCAGTTCTTC. Translation gives CASSDHLAGGYNEQFF.

This chain links TRBV5-1 with TRBJ2-3; 8 bases line up with TRBD2. CDR3 length: 17 residues. The V and J ends lost 5 bases and 0 bases, in that order; junction bases with no gene match: 11. The germline CDR1 and CDR2 sequences are SGHRS and YFSETQ. The CDR3: CASSLKRGGASTDTQYF. CDR3 bases: TGCGCCAGCAGTCTCAAACGGGGGGGAGCTAGCACAGATACGCAGTATTTT. The full variable domain, in which reference TRBV5-1 and TRBJ2-3 provide the parts outside the CDR3, is KAGVTQTPRYLIKTRGQQVTLSCSPISGHRSVSWYQQTPGQGLQFLFEYFSETQRNKGNFPGRFSGRQFSNSRSEMNVSTLELGDSALYLCASSLKRGGASTDTQYFGPGTRLTVL.

This clone was detected once. The chain has TRBV10-3 and TRBJ2-3; 10 nucleotides align to TRBD1. The CDR3 totals 16 residues. Germline lookup yields CDR1 ENHRY and CDR2 SYGVKD. V dropped 4 bases and J dropped 3; count of bases not matched to a gene: 7. The CDR3 loop reads CAISGARQGATDTQYF. The CDR3 DNA follows: TGTGCCATCAGTGGGGCCCGACAGGGGGCAACAGATACGCAGTATTTT.

The chain uses TRBV5-1 and TRBJ2-1; D may be TRBD2 (6 bases). The germline V gene encodes CDR1 SGHRS and CDR2 YFSETQ. Deletions cut 1 base from V and 0 bases from J, with 20 bases between. This CDR3 spans 19 amino acids. CDR3 bases: TGCGCCAGCAGCTTGCGGCGGGACCGAAGTTCAAGCTCCTACAATGAGCAGTTCTTC. Amino acid sequence: CASSLRRDRSSSSYNEQFF.